The 15 T cell receptor beta chains below all came from one sample that was sequenced in a study of OX40 agonist ivuxolimab in advanced cancers. TCRdb's copy holds only in-frame clones and misses some; the assay was immunoSEQ multiplex PCR. The sample records about 7,000 clones, roughly 70% being singletons. This material consisted of CD4+ or CD8+ T cells sorted from blood, taken in a trial of the OX40 agonist ivuxolimab. The receptors come from an adult with an advanced solid tumor such as melanoma, head and neck, liver or kidney cancer.

The V and J genes are TRBV14 and TRBJ2-1, with no clear D. Germline V gene sequence: CDR1 SGHDN, CDR2 FVKESK. The CDR3 is 14 residues long. Trimming pared 0 bases from V and 5 bases from J, leaving 8 bases between. The CDR3 spells CASSQELGDNEQFF. Here the CDR3 DNA reads TGTGCCAGCAGCCAAGAGTTAGGCGACAATGAGCAGTTCTTC.

The rearrangement joins TRBV6-6 to TRBJ2-1; the D is unclear. Trimming stripped 4 bases from V and 5 bases from J, with 15 bases between. CDR1 is MNHNY, CDR2 SVGAGI, per germline (reference sequence). This CDR3 is 15 amino acids long. The CDR3 sequence: CASSLDSNDDNEQFF. The CDR3, as DNA: TGTGCCAGCAGTTTGGATTCGAATGACGACAATGAGCAGTTCTTC.

By proportion, this clone is large (0.1 to 1%). The chain links TRBV5-4 to TRBJ2-1; 10 bases line up with TRBD1. In germline, CDR1 is SGHNT, CDR2 YYREEE (reference sequence). This CDR3 is 15 amino acids long. V was clipped by 0 bases and J by 12 bases; unmatched bases: 9. Here the CDR3 reads CASSLGSGQGEVQFF. The CDR3 coding sequence is TGTGCCAGCAGCTTGGGTAGCGGACAGGGGGAGGTGCAGTTCTTC.

The rearrangement joins TRBV5-4 to TRBJ1-1; D is ambiguous. This CDR3 comprises 11 residues. Germline CDR1 reads SGHNT; CDR2 reads YYREEE (reference sequence). V lost 0 bases and J 11 bases, leaving 8 bases between the germline ends. The CDR3 bases are TGTGCCAGCAGCTTGGGGTCGAGGGCTTTCTTT. Translated: CASSLGSRAFF.

The genes are TRBV9 and TRBJ2-2; 13 bases are shared with TRBD2. Trimming at V came to 0 bases and at J to 0 bases, leaving 8 bases not matched to a gene. The CDR3 runs to 20 residues. The germline CDR1 and CDR2 sequences are SGDLS and YYNGEE. CDR3 protein: CASSVALLAGGETNTGELFF. The CDR3 DNA sequence: TGTGCCAGCAGCGTAGCTTTACTAGCGGGAGGGGAAACGAACACCGGGGAGCTGTTTTTT. Full variable domain (remainder filled in from reference TRBV9 and TRBJ2-2): DSGVTQTPKHLITATGQRVTLRCSPRSGDLSVYWYQQSLDQGLQFLIQYYNGEERAKGNILERFSAQQFPDLHSELNLSSLELGDSALYFCASSVALLAGGETNTGELFFGEGSRLTVL.

The chain links TRBV6-5 to TRBJ1-5; 9 bases align to TRBD1. J lost 6 bases, V lost 5 bases, and 5 bases had no gene match. Germline V lookup: CDR1 MNHEY, CDR2 SVGAGI. The CDR3 consists of 14 residues. The CDR3 loop reads CASSEGTGSQPQHF. The CDR3 nucleotides are TGTGCCAGCAGTGAAGGGACAGGGTCTCAGCCCCAGCATTTT.

The chain recombines TRBV6-6 with TRBJ2-7; D gene ambiguous. CDR1 MNHNY and CDR2 SVGAGI come from the germline V gene (reference sequence). V lost 0 bases and J 2 bases, leaving 14 bases between the germline ends. The CDR3 runs 16 residues. In DNA form, the CDR3 reads TGTGCCAGCAGTTACTCGGTTGACCGCTCTACCTACGAGCAGTACTTC. Its translation is CASSYSVDRSTYEQYF.

The V and J genes are TRBV2 and TRBJ2-1, with no clear D. The CDR3 runs to 15 residues. The germline V gene has CDR1 SNHLY and CDR2 FYNNEI. V lost 2 bases and J 1 base, leaving 9 bases between the germline ends. CDR3 in amino acids: CASSEYPGSYNEQFF. The CDR3 DNA reads TGTGCCAGCAGTGAATACCCCGGGTCCTACAATGAGCAGTTCTTC.

This clone was found a few times. This chain joins TRBV6-4 and TRBJ2-6; D not resolved. From germline, CDR1 is MRHNA and CDR2 SNTAGT. The V and J ends lost 0 bases and 3 bases respectively, with 0 bases between them. The CDR3 loop spans 13 amino acids. CDR3 DNA sequence: TGTGCCAGCAGTGACTCTGGGGCCAACGTCCTGACTTTC. This translates into CASSDSGANVLTF.

The J gene is TRBJ1-5, the V gene TRBV5-1, with TRBD1 identical over 8 bases. V gave up 3 bases and J gave up 8 bases; unmatched junction bases: 10. Germline V gene data show CDR1 as SGHRS and CDR2 as YFSETQ. This CDR3 is 15 amino acids long. The CDR3 DNA reads TGCGCCAGCAGCTGGGGTGACAGGGGAGAGGAGCCCCAGCATTTT. It specifies CASSWGDRGEEPQHF. Drawing the rest from reference TRBV5-1 and TRBJ1-5, the complete variable domain is KAGVTQTPRYLIKTRGQQVTLSCSPISGHRSVSWYQQTPGQGLQFLFEYFSETQRNKGNFPGRFSGRQFSNSRSEMNVSTLELGDSALYLCASSWGDRGEEPQHFGDGTRLSIL.

The chain recombines TRBV9 with TRBJ2-5; D possibly corresponds to TRBD2 (6 bases). The J call may not be correct, given that the DNA end is closer to TRBJ2-7. The CDR3 spans 16 residues. CDR1 SGDLS and CDR2 YYNGEE come from the germline V gene. As DNA, the CDR3 is TGTGCCAGCAGCGTAGGTGGCGGGACCAGCTCCTACGAGCAGTACTTC. It yields the protein CASSVGGGTSSYEQYF.

This chain joins TRBV29-1 and TRBJ2-7; 7 bases are shared with TRBD2. Unmatched junction bases numbered 9, after V lost 4 bases and J lost 6 bases. This CDR3 spans 13 amino acids. CDR1 is SQVTM, CDR2 ANQGSEA, per germline. CDR3 bases: TGCAGCGTTGTCCCCGCGGGAGCGTTCGAGCAGTACTTC. Translation: CSVVPAGAFEQYF.

The chain links TRBV28 to TRBJ2-7; D gene uncertain. The V gene lost 6 bases and the J gene lost 4 bases, with 7 bases spanning the gap. The germline gives CDR1 MDHEN, CDR2 SYDVKM. The CDR3 contains 11 residues. The CDR3 DNA follows: TGTGCCAGCAGCCCGTTGTACGAGCAGTACTTC. This gives the protein CASSPLYEQYF. Complete variable domain (other parts from reference TRBV28 and TRBJ2-7): DVKVTQSSRYLVKRTGEKVFLECVQDMDHENMFWYRQDPGLGLRLIYFSYDVKMKEKGDIPEGYSVSREKKERFSLILESASTNQTSMYLCASSPLYEQYFGPGTRLTVT.

The gene calls are TRBV7-9 and TRBJ2-4, with TRBD2 identical over 7 bases. V dropped 5 bases and J dropped 1; count of bases not matched to a gene: 8. The CDR3 contains 16 residues. Germline V gene lookup returns CDR1 SEHNR and CDR2 FQNEAQ (reference sequence). The CDR3 DNA is TGTGCCAGCAGCACCTGGGAGGGTAGCGCCAAAAACATTCAGTACTTC. Translation gives CASSTWEGSAKNIQYF.

By share, this clone counts as medium-sized (0.01 to 0.1%). The chain couples TRBV27 to TRBJ2-3; the match to TRBD1 covers 9 bases. This CDR3 has 15 amino acids. J gave up 2 bases and V 4 bases, and 4 bases lay outside the gene matches. Germline V gene data show CDR1 as MNHEY and CDR2 as SMNVEV (reference sequence). In DNA, the CDR3 is TGTGCCAGCAGTTATGGGACAGGGCACACAGATACGCAGTATTTT. Its translation is CASSYGTGHTDTQYF.